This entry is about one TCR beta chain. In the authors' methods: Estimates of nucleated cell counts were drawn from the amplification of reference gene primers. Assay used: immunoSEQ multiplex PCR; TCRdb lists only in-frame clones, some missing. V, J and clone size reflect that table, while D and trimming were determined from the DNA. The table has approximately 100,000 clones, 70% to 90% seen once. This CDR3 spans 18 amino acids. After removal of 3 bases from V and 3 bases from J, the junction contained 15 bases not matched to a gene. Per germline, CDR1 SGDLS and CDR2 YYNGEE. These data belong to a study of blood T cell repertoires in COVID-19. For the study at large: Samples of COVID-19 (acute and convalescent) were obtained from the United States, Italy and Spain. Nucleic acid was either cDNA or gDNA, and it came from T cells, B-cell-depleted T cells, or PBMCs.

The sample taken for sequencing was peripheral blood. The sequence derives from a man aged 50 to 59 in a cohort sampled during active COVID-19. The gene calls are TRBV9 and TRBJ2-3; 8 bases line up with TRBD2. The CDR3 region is CASSATQSGGDLTDTQYF. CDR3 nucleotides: TGTGCCAGCAGCGCGACCCAATCGGGGGGGGATCTAACAGATACGCAGTATTTT.